This T cell receptor beta chain was captured in a study of post-analysis software for immune sequencing data. Study-level information: Clinical courses comprised relapsing-remitting, secondary progressive and progressive-relapsing multiple sclerosis. General study points: Comparison of patients with controls showed five TRBV segments more frequent in patients, TRBV5-6, TRBV5-1 and TRBV20-1 among them.

Regarding this clonotype: What it binds is unknown.

Unique molecular identifiers were present in the TCR beta cDNA libraries. Each CDR3 protein gets one entry after TCRdb re-called the PCR reads with MiXCR. The repertoire holds fewer than 900,000 distinct CDR3 sequences, with around 46% as singletons. The CDR3 is 15 residues long. Trimming shortened V by 6 bases and J by 9 bases, and 21 bases separated the two germline ends. The V gene's germline CDR1 is MNHEY and CDR2 SVGEGT. The sequenced material came from blood. The receptor was derived from a girl under 18 with multiple sclerosis. The rearrangement uses TRBV6-2 or TRBV6-3 and TRBJ2-1, with D perhaps assigned TRBD1 or TRBD2 (5 bases each). CDR3 protein: CASRPEGVGVGEQFF. DNA for the CDR3: TGTGCCAGCAGGCCCGAGGGAGTGGGGGTGGGTGAGCAGTTCTTC.